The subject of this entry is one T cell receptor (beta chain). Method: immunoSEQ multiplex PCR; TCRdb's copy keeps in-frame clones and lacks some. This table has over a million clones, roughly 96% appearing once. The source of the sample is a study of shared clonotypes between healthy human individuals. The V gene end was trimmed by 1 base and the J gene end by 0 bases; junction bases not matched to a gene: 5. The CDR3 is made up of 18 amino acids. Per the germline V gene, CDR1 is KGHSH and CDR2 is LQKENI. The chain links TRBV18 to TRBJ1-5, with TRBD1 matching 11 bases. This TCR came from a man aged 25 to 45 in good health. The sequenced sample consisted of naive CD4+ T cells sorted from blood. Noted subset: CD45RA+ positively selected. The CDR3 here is CASSPLGTGGISNQPQHF. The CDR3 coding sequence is TGTGCCAGCTCACCACTCGGGACAGGGGGTATTAGCAATCAGCCCCAGCATTTT. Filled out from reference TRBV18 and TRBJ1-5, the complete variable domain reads NAGVMQNPRHLVRRRGQEARLRCSPMKGHSHVYWYRQLPEEGLKFMVYLQKENIIDESGMPKERFSAEFPKEGPSILRIQQVVRGDSAAYFCASSPLGTGGISNQPQHFGDGTRLSIL.